These 26 T cell receptor beta chains originate from one sample sequenced in a study of T-cell memory formation after mild COVID-19. TCRdb reanalysed the 5' RACE reads using MiXCR and keeps one entry per CDR3 protein. The table lists under 300,000 distinct CDR3 sequences, 8% to 9% of them singletons. Sequencing used PBMCs or a T cell subset sorted from them (not recorded which). These receptor sequences come from a man aged 18-30 years who had mild COVID-19 (a few samples of this study predate the infection). Cell type and time point are not known.

This clonotype was detected many times. The V call is TRBV7-9, the J call TRBJ2-2; perhaps TRBD2 as D (5 bases). Trimming pared 10 bases from V and 1 base from J, leaving 10 bases between. Germline V gives CDR1 SEHNR, CDR2 FQNEAQ (reference sequence). The CDR3 contains 13 residues. This CDR3 is CANGEGNTGELFF. CDR3 bases: TGTGCCAATGGCGAGGGGAACACCGGGGAGCTGTTTTTT.

This clonotype came up a few times. This rearrangement joins TRBV4-3 to TRBJ1-6; TRBD1 agrees at 7 bases. This CDR3 contains 19 residues. Germline assignment: CDR1 LGHNA and CDR2 YSLEER. The J segment lost 3 bases and the V segment lost 1 base, leaving 12 bases of the junction unmatched. The CDR3 region is CASSQGLLQGLLYNSPLHF. The CDR3 DNA follows: TGCGCCAGCAGCCAAGGACTCTTACAGGGGTTACTCTATAATTCACCCCTCCACTTT.

There are a few counts of this clonotype. V usage is TRBV4-3 and J usage is TRBJ1-6, with 8 bases lining up with TRBD1. The germline V gene encodes CDR1 LGHNA and CDR2 YSLEER. The CDR3 is made up of 16 amino acids. J lost 9 bases, V lost 0 bases, and 7 bases had no gene match. For the CDR3, the DNA is TGCGCCAGCAGCCAAGAAGACGACAGGGGCGGTTCACCCCTCCACTTT. The encoded protein is CASSQEDDRGGSPLHF.

This clonotype came up many times. The rearrangement uses TRBV5-1 and TRBJ2-7; D ambiguous. Deletions cut 5 bases from V and 2 bases from J, with 5 bases between. The germline CDR1 and CDR2 sequences are SGHRS and YFSETQ. The CDR3 loop spans 11 amino acids. The CDR3 sequence: CASRSAYEQYF. The CDR3 region has the DNA TGCGCCAGCAGGTCAGCCTACGAGCAGTACTTC.

This clonotype was picked up a small number of times. The gene calls are TRBV12-3 or TRBV12-4 and TRBJ2-3; 8 positions match TRBD2. Germline trimming cut 8 bases from V and 2 bases from J; bases unmatched to any gene: 9. CDR3 size: 15 residues. The CDR3 coding sequence is TGTGCCAGCGTAATTTCCGGGGGGGTCACAGATACGCAGTATTTT. It encodes CASVISGGVTDTQYF.

This clonotype has a handful of counts. This chain connects TRBV5-6 to TRBJ2-7, with 7 nucleotides matching TRBD2. With 7 bases clipped from V and 6 bases from J, the junction kept 10 bases outside the gene matches. The CDR3 runs 13 residues. Germline CDR1 reads SGHDT; CDR2 reads YYEEEE. CDR3 sequence (DNA): TGTGCCAGCGTGGGGAGGGGTAGGTCCGAGCAGTACTTC. Protein: CASVGRGRSEQYF. The full variable domain, rest sourced from reference TRBV5-6 and TRBJ2-7, is DAGVTQSPTHLIKTRGQQVTLRCSPKSGHDTVSWYQQALGQGPQFIFQYYEEEERQRGNFPDRFSGHQFPNYSSELNVNALLLGDSALYLCASVGRGRSEQYFGPGTRLTVT.

This clonotype occurred many times. The rearrangement uses TRBV5-1 and TRBJ1-1, with 7 bases identical to TRBD1. There are 14 residues in the CDR3. Germline V lookup: CDR1 SGHRS, CDR2 YFSETQ. Trimming took 1 base from V and 4 from J; bases not matched to a gene: 4. Here the CDR3 reads CASSLQGGSTEAFF. CDR3 in DNA: TGCGCCAGCAGCTTGCAGGGGGGCAGCACTGAAGCTTTCTTT.

This clonotype was recorded many times. The rearrangement joins TRBV7-9 to TRBJ1-2; D is perhaps TRBD1 (5 bases). Germline V CDR1 and CDR2: SEHNR, FQNEAQ (reference sequence). Trimming removed 5 bases from V and 6 bases from J, with 13 bases in between. There are 13 residues in the CDR3. CDR3 nucleotides: TGTGCCAGCAGCCCCCGTGGGGCCGATGGCTACACCTTC. It yields the protein CASSPRGADGYTF.

This chain uses TRBV30 with TRBJ2-2, with TRBD2 matching 7 bases. Germline V gene sequence: CDR1 GTSNPN, CDR2 SVGIG (reference sequence). This CDR3 region has 15 residues. Trimming removed 1 base from V and 5 bases from J; junction bases left unmatched: 7. The CDR3: CAWSGEAGGTGELFF. The CDR3 DNA reads as TGTGCCTGGAGTGGGGAGGCCGGGGGGACCGGGGAGCTGTTTTTT.

The gene calls are TRBV6-5 and TRBJ1-6; TRBD1 agrees at 7 bases. The CDR3 totals 14 residues. The germline V gene encodes CDR1 MNHEY and CDR2 SVGAGI. Losses at the gene ends were 6 bases for V and 10 bases for J; bases not matched to a gene: 9. The CDR3 nucleotides are TGTGCCAGCAGCCGACAGGGAATTGGATCACCCCTCCACTTT. Protein: CASSRQGIGSPLHF.

The rearrangement uses TRBV4-2 and TRBJ2-2; tentatively, D is TRBD2 (6 bases). CDR1 is LGHNA and CDR2 is YNFKEQ in the germline V gene. V was clipped by 0 bases and J by 0 bases, with 11 bases between them. The CDR3 contains 17 residues. The CDR3, as DNA: TGTGCCAGCAGCCAAGAGGGGGGAGACGCGAACACCGGGGAGCTGTTTTTT. Translated, it gives CASSQEGGDANTGELFF.

Many counts were recorded for this clonotype. The chain recombines TRBV7-8 with TRBJ2-3, with no clear D. V lost 0 bases to trimming and J lost 7 bases, with 5 bases between them. Germline CDR1 SGHVS, CDR2 FQNEAQ. This CDR3 has 12 residues. The CDR3 sequence is CASSLAPNTQYF. The CDR3 nucleotides are TGTGCCAGCAGCTTAGCGCCTAATACGCAGTATTTT. The full variable domain, completed using reference TRBV7-8 and TRBJ2-3, is GAGVSQSPRYKVAKRGQDVALRCDPISGHVSLFWYQQALGQGPEFLTYFQNEAQLDKSGLPSDRFFAERPEGSVSTLKIQRTQQEDSAVYLCASSLAPNTQYFGPGTRLTVL.

The chain employs TRBV7-2 and TRBJ2-6, with 9 bases matching TRBD1. CDR1 is SGHTA and CDR2 is FQGNSA in the germline V gene. The CDR3 length is 18 residues. Trimming removed 6 bases from V and 0 bases from J; junction bases left unmatched: 9. The CDR3 loop is CASRRGGQGVSGANVLTF. The CDR3 bases are TGTGCCAGCAGGAGAGGGGGACAGGGAGTCTCTGGGGCCAACGTCCTGACTTTC.

This clonotype was observed at least ten times. The chain joins TRBV6-1 to TRBJ1-1; D unresolved. From germline, CDR1 is MNHNS and CDR2 SASEGT. The CDR3 loop spans 14 amino acids. The V end was cut by 10 bases, the J end by 3 bases, with 18 bases between. The CDR3 DNA is TGTGCCACCGACTCCAAGGAGACCCACACTGAAGCTTTCTTT. This encodes CATDSKETHTEAFF.

The chain uses TRBV6-2 or TRBV6-3 and TRBJ2-4; a possible D gene is TRBD1 (6 bases). The CDR3 is 13 amino acids. Trimming removed 10 bases from V and 7 bases from J, with 17 bases in between. CDR1 and CDR2 from the germline V gene are MNHEY and SVGEGT. In DNA, the CDR3 is TGTGCCACCCACGGGACAAATGTCAACATTCAGTACTTC. This translates into CATHGTNVNIQYF.

This clonotype was detected only once. The gene calls are TRBV7-2 and TRBJ1-1; 12 bases agree with TRBD1. The V gene's germline CDR1 is SGHTA and CDR2 FQGNSA. V lost 5 bases, J lost 7 bases, and 11 bases stayed unmatched. This CDR3 is 16 amino acids long. CDR3 bases: TGTGCCAGCAGCCCCCGGGACAGGGGGCGCAGGGGTGAAGCTTTCTTT. Translated, it gives CASSPRDRGRRGEAFF.

In its sample, this clonotype was seen a few times. The CDR3 reads CASSGASAGELFF. Written as DNA, the CDR3 is TGCGCCAGCAGCGGGGCTTCGGCCGGGGAGCTGTTTTTT. The chain carries TRBV5-1 and TRBJ2-2, with TRBD1 as a possible D gene (5 bases). Germline CDR1 reads SGHRS; CDR2 reads YFSETQ. The CDR3 has 13 residues. V was trimmed by 4 bases and J by 6 bases, leaving 10 bases between them.

CDR3 nucleotide sequence: TGTGCCAGCAGTGAGACAGGATTCGACTATGGCTACACCTTC. This codes for CASSETGFDYGYTF. This chain connects TRBV25-1 to TRBJ1-2; maybe TRBD1 (6 bases). This CDR3 has 14 amino acids. Per germline, CDR1 MGHDK and CDR2 SYGVNS. The V gene lost 3 bases and the J gene lost 3 bases, with 11 bases spanning the gap.

This clonotype has only a few counts. This rearrangement joins TRBV4-1 to TRBJ2-3, with 10 bases that match TRBD2. Germline V CDR1 and CDR2: MGHRA, YSYEKL. CDR3 length: 16 residues. V lost 7 bases to trimming and J lost 4 bases; unmatched junction nucleotides: 11. DNA for the CDR3: TGCGCCAGCAAGATGGGTAGCGGGGGGCTTGCAGATACGCAGTATTTT. Protein sequence: CASKMGSGGLADTQYF.

This chain connects TRBV28 to TRBJ2-5, with D perhaps given as TRBD1 or TRBD2 (7 bases each). Trimming stripped 4 bases from V and 4 bases from J, with 16 bases between. The CDR3 runs to 15 residues. Germline-derived CDR1 and CDR2 are MDHEN and SYDVKM. The CDR3 here is CASSSPAGGVETQYF. The CDR3 DNA follows: TGTGCCAGCAGTTCCCCCGCAGGGGGGGTAGAGACCCAGTACTTC.

The chain carries TRBV4-1 and TRBJ1-2, with D hard to call. Germline V CDR1 and CDR2: MGHRA, YSYEKL. This CDR3 has 12 amino acids. V shed 1 base and J shed 7 bases, with 7 bases lying between them. In nucleotides, the CDR3 is TGCGCCAGCAGCCAAGGACCAACTGGCTACACCTTC. Translated, it gives CASSQGPTGYTF.

This clonotype was recorded only once. CDR3 sequence (DNA): TGTGCCAGCAGTAATATCAGGGGGCCTGGGAACACTGAAGCTTTCTTT. It translates to CASSNIRGPGNTEAFF. The gene calls are TRBV6-1 and TRBJ1-1; 8 bases match TRBD1. This CDR3 is 16 amino acids long. Germline V CDR1 and CDR2: MNHNS, SASEGT. V shed 5 bases, J shed 1 base, and the junction held 9 bases outside the gene matches.

V usage is TRBV29-1 and J usage is TRBJ2-5; perhaps D is TRBD1 or TRBD2 (6 bases each). There are 13 residues in the CDR3. The V end was cut by 4 bases, the J end by 1 base, with 10 bases between. The germline gives CDR1 SQVTM, CDR2 ANQGSEA. The CDR3 sequence is CSVARGGQETQYF. DNA of the CDR3: TGCAGCGTTGCCAGGGGAGGCCAAGAGACCCAGTACTTC.

This clonotype was recorded a few times. This chain connects TRBV18 to TRBJ1-3; D unresolved. The CDR3 has 13 residues. Germline CDR1 is KGHSH and CDR2 is LQKENI. V was trimmed by 0 bases and J by 11 bases, leaving 11 bases between them. The CDR3 nucleotides read TGTGCCAGCTCACCACCCAAAGGTTCCGCCATATATTTT. Translation gives CASSPPKGSAIYF.

This clonotype was seen more than once but under ten times. V gene TRBV5-1 combines with J gene TRBJ2-3, with D perhaps TRBD2 (6 bases). The ends were cut back, 5 bases at V and 6 bases at J, with 19 bases in the middle. CDR1 and CDR2 (germline): SGHRS, YFSETQ. The CDR3 runs to 15 residues. CDR3 DNA: TGCGCCAGCAGGGTAGGGACTGGGAGTTATGATACGCAGTATTTT. This gives the protein CASRVGTGSYDTQYF. Full variable domain (outside the CDR3, taken from reference TRBV5-1 and TRBJ2-3): KAGVTQTPRYLIKTRGQQVTLSCSPISGHRSVSWYQQTPGQGLQFLFEYFSETQRNKGNFPGRFSGRQFSNSRSEMNVSTLELGDSALYLCASRVGTGSYDTQYFGPGTRLTVL.

This clonotype was counted many times. J is TRBJ2-1 and V is TRBV18; D is unclear. The V gene's germline CDR1 is KGHSH and CDR2 LQKENI. The CDR3 spans 13 residues. Trimming removed 2 bases at V and 10 bases at J, with 12 bases between. For the CDR3, the DNA is TGTGCCAGCTCACCATCCGGAAGAGGCGAGCAGTTCTTC. It specifies CASSPSGRGEQFF.